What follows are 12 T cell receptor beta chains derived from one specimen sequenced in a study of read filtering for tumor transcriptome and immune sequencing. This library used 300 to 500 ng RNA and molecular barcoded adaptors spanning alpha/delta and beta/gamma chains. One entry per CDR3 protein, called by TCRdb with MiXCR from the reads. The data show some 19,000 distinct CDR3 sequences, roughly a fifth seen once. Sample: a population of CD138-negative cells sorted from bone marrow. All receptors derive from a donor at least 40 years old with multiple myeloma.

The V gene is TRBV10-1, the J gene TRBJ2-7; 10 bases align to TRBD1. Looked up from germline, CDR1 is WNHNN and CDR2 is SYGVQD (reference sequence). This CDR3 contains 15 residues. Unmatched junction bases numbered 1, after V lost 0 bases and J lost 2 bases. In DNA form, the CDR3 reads TGCGCCAGCAGTGAGTCGGGACAGGGGACCTACGAGCAGTACTTC. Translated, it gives CASSESGQGTYEQYF.

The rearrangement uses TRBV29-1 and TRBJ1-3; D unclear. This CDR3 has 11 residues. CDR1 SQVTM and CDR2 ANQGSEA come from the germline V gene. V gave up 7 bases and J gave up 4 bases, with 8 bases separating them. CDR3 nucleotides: TGCAGCGGCGTACTCGGAAACACCATATATTTT. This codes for CSGVLGNTIYF. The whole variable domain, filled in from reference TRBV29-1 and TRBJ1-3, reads SAVISQKPSRDICQRGTSLTIQCQVDSQVTMMFWYRQQPGQSLTLIATANQGSEATYESGFVIDKFPISRPNLTFSTLTVSNMSPEDSSIYLCSGVLGNTIYFGEGSWLTVV.

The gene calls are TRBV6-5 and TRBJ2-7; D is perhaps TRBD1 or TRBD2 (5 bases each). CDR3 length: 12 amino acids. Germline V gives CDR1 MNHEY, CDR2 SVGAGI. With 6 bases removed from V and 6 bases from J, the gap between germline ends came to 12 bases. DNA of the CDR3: TGTGCCAGCAGCGCGAGGGGTACCGAGCAGTACTTC. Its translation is CASSARGTEQYF.

The CDR3 here is CASSLRESAEKLFF. The DNA of the CDR3 is TGTGCCAGCAGCTTAAGGGAGTCAGCCGAAAAACTGTTTTTT. The chain uses TRBV7-8 and TRBJ1-4; D gene uncertain. CDR1 is SGHVS and CDR2 is FQNEAQ in the germline V gene. The CDR3 sequence is 14 residues long. Deletions cut 2 bases from V and 8 bases from J, with 12 bases between.

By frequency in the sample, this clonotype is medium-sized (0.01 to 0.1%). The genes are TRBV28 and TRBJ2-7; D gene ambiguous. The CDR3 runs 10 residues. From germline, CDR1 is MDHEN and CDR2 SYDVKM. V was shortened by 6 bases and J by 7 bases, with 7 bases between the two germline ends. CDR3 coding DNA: TGTGCCAGCAGCCTGGAGGAGCAGTACTTC. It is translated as CASSLEEQYF. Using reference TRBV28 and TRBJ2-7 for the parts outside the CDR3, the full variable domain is DVKVTQSSRYLVKRTGEKVFLECVQDMDHENMFWYRQDPGLGLRLIYFSYDVKMKEKGDIPEGYSVSREKKERFSLILESASTNQTSMYLCASSLEEQYFGPGTRLTVT.

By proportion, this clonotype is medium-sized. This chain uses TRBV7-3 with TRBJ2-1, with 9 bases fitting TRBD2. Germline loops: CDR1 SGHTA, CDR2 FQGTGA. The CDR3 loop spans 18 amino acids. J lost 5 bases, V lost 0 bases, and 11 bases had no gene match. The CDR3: CASSLTALSGSSDNEQFF. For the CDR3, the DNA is TGTGCCAGCAGCTTAACGGCACTTAGCGGGAGTTCGGACAATGAGCAGTTCTTC.

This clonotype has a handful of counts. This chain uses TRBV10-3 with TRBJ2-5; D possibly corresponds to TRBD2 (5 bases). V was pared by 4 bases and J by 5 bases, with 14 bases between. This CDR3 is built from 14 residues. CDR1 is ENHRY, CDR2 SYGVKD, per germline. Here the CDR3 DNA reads TGTGCCATCAGTGGGGCGCGGGCCGGGGAGACCCAGTACTTC. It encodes CAISGARAGETQYF.

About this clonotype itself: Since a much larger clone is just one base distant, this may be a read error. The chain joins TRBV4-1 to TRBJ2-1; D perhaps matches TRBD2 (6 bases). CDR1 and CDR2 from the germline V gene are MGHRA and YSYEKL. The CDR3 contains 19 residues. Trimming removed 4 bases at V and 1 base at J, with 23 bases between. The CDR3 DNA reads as TGCGCCAGCAGCCCCCATGAGGGACTCGCGAGTAGTTCCTACAATGAGCAGTTCTTC. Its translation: CASSPHEGLASSSYNEQFF.

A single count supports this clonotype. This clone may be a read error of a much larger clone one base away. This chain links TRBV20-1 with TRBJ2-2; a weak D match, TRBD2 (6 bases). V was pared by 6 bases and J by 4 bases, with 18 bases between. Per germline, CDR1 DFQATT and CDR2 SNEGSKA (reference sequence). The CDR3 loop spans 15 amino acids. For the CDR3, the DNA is TGCAGTGCAAAACGGGGGTTTCAAGGCACCGGGGAGCTGTTTTTT. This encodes CSAKRGFQGTGELFF.

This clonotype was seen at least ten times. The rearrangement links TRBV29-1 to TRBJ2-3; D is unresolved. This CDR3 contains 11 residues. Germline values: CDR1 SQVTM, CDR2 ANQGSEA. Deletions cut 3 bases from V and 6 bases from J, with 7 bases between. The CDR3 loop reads CSVDGADTQYF. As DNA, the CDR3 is TGCAGCGTTGACGGAGCGGATACGCAGTATTTT.

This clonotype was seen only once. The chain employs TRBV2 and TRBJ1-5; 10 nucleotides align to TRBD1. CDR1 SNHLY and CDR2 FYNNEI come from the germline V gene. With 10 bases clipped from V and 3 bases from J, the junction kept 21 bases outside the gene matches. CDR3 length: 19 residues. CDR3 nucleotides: TGTGCCAACAAACGTGCCACCGGGACAGGGGATGGTATCAATCAGCCCCAGCATTTT. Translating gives CANKRATGTGDGINQPQHF.

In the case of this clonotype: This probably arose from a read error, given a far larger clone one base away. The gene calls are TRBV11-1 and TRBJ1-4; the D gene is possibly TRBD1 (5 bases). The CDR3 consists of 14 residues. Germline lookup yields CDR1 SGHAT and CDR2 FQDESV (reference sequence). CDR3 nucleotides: TGTACCAGCAGCTTCGACAGCCTAAATGAAAAACTGTTTTTT. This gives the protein CTSSFDSLNEKLFF.